This T cell receptor beta chain is drawn from a study of T cell responses to AZD1222 COVID-19 vaccine (dated by TCRdb to the early 2020s). Regarding the complete study: AZD1222 recipients given second doses at about 4 weeks or at about 12 weeks were pooled, since spike-specific TCR depth and breadth were not found to differ between the two schedules. Enrollment into the trials was organized by age into subgroups of 18-55, 56-69 and 70-plus years, and those subgroups contained roughly 150, 30 and 60 TCR-sequenced participants, respectively. TCR sequencing covered fewer than 250 trial participants: 200 to 220 given two doses of AZD1222 and around 26 given two doses of MenACWY control vaccine.

The CDR3 regions of human TCRbeta chains were subjected to immunosequencing. As for the original processing: TCRs in the repertoires were matched against a reference library of SARS-CoV-2-specific TCRs that had been generated with the MIRA antigen-specificity platform. Breadth meant the fraction of unique TCRs that were SARS-CoV-2-associated, whereas depth meant the fraction of total T cells that were SARS-CoV-2-associated. Using the MIRA data, each spike-specific TCR was assigned both to the spike region to which the TCR was reactive and to a CD4 or CD8 class. Log10-transformed breadth and depth values were compared by one-way ANOVA with Sidak's multiple comparisons tests. Not all clones reach the TCRdb copy of this immuneACCESS table, which keeps in-frame sequences only. Checked studies attribute under half of the gap to unresolved V genes and leave the rest unexplained. Clonal size and the V and J genes are those of that table, whereas D and trimming came from the DNA. For this sample there are fewer than 110,000 clones; around 90% appear just once. Approximately 22% of the sample comes from the top ten.

Deletion took 3 bases off V and 4 bases off J, with a span of 13 bases between the germline ends. Including cysteine and phenylalanine, the CDR3 has 15 amino acids. Only the CDR3 portion is preserved as DNA: 45 bases, with reading frame beginning at the first base. CDR1 and CDR2 (LGHDT, YNNKEL) derive from the germline V gene (reference sequence). Broader findings and caveats from the paper: No day 14 peak-response samples were available, so repertoires were characterized only after the peak T cell response. CD4 TCRs associated with the vaccine covered the entire spike protein, and the dominant responses were in regions 160-218 and 743-854. Most participants were white British and females outnumbered males, and the authors suggested that clonal diversity may have been underestimated. Conclusions about previously exposed vaccinees are limited because only five or six AZD1222 recipients were SARS-CoV-2 seropositive at baseline. Spike-specific TCR breadth and depth rose significantly after two AZD1222 doses compared with day 0 and with MenACWY recipients. Epitopes outside the regions mutated in the B.1.351 and B.1.1.7 variants were reportedly recognized by nearly half of the unique spike-specific TCRs. The 56-69-year group was small, and its depth increase did not reach significance, likely because of low power.

Notes on this clone: Its antigen is not yet known. No base qualities exist here, and no much larger clone lies one base off it.

Read against the paper, the sample's time point label means: baseline before first vaccination. Vaccinee samples came from UK trials COV001 and COV002, including a single-blind randomized controlled phase 2/3 trial of AZD1222 (ChAdOx1 nCoV-19) in healthy adults. For TCRbeta chain sequencing, PBMC samples were collected from trial participants at day 0 and at day 28 after the second dose. The input for sequencing was peripheral blood, taken on day 0 of AZD1222 vaccination. The TCR comes from an adult in good health. The chain is encoded by TRBV3-1 (or the pseudogene TRBV3-2) joined to TRBJ1-5; the D gene remains uncertain. The bases are TGTGCCAGCAGCCACTCTTGGAGGGAGAATCAGCCCCAGCATTTT. It specifies CASSHSWRENQPQHF.